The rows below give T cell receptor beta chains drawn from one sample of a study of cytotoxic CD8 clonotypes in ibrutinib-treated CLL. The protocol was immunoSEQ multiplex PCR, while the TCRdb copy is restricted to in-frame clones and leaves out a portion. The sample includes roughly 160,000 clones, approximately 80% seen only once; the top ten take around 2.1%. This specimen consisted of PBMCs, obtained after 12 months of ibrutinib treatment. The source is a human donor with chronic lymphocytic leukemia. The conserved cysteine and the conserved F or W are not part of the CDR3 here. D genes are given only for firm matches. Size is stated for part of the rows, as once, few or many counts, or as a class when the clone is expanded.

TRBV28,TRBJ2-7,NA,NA,ASSLGQGSTYEQY
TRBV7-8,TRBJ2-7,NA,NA,ASSLFPSEQY
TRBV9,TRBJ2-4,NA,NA,ASSLSAGTTPSHLAKNIQY
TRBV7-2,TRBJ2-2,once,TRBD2,ASSLRTSVLQGELF
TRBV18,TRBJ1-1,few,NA,ASSQAPPGPSFQGSAITEAF
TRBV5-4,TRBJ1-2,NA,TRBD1,ASSGQGDYGYT
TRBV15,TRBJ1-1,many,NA,ATSRVARANTEAF
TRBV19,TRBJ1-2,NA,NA,ASSERGRENYGYT
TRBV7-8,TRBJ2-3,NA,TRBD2,ASSFFRGGASGTDTQY
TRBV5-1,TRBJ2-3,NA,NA,ASNQAGTDTQY
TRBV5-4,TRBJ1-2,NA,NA,ASSLGGTLDYGYT
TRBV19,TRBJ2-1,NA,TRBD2,ASSTLRAGVNEQF